This T cell receptor beta chain was obtained from a study of T cell clones after liver transplantation. V was shortened by 7 bases and J by 6 bases, with 13 bases between the two germline ends. This CDR3 is 11 amino acids long. Germline V gene lookup returns CDR1 SQVTM and CDR2 ANQGSEA. Produced via immunoSEQ multiplex PCR; TCRdb's table is partial and in-frame only. The data show around 76,000 clones, with 75% to 85% seen just once and approximately 0.73% held by the top ten. The sample consisted of CD4+ T cells from blood, taken 12 months after liver transplant. This rearrangement joins TRBV29-1 to TRBJ2-7; TRBD1 or TRBD2 may be the D gene (5 bases each). This sequence originates from a human patient who received a liver transplant. The graft donor may account for some of the T cells. This CDR3 reads CSAKLGVEQYF. Written as DNA, the CDR3 is TGCAGCGCTAAACTGGGGGTCGAGCAGTACTTC.